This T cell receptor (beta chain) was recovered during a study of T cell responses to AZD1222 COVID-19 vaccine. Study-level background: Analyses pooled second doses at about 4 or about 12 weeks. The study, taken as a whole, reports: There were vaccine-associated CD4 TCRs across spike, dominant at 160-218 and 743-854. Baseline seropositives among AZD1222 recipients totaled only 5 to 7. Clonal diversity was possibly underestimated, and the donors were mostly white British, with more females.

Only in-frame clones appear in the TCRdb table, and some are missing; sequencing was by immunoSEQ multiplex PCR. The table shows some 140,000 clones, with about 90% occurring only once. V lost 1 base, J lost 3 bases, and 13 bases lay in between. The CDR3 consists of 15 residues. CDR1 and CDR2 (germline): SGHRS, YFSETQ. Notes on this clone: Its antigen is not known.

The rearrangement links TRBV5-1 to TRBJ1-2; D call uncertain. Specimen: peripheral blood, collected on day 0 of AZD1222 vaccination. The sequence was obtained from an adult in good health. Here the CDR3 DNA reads TGCGCCAGCAGCTTGACAGTTACCCAGGACTATGGCTACACCTTC. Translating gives CASSLTVTQDYGYTF.